A single sample is the source of the 28 T cell receptor beta chains below, sequenced in a study of blood T cell repertoires in COVID-19. Libraries were prepared by immunoSEQ multiplex PCR; TCRdb keeps only in-frame clonotypes and omits some of them. The repertoire consists of 330,000 or so clones, with roughly 90% occurring once and the leading ten covering around 8.9%. Material: peripheral blood. All receptors derive from a young man with COVID-19, enrolled during active disease.

V is TRBV18 and J is TRBJ1-4, with D possibly being TRBD1 (5 bases). Trimming removed 6 bases at V and 8 bases at J, with 13 bases between. Germline V lookup: CDR1 KGHSH, CDR2 LQKENI. This CDR3 spans 13 amino acids. This chain's CDR3 is CASSQGSEEKLFF. CDR3 in DNA: TGTGCCAGCTCCCAGGGTTCAGAGGAAAAACTGTTTTTT.

The V and J genes are TRBV19 and TRBJ2-7; a possible D gene is TRBD2 (6 bases). The germline V and J ends were trimmed by 7 bases and 3 bases, with 16 bases remaining between them. The CDR3 runs 14 residues. Germline V gene data show CDR1 as LNHDA and CDR2 as SQIVND (reference sequence). The CDR3 sequence is CASTLTLGGYEQYF. The CDR3 DNA is TGTGCCAGTACTCTGACACTGGGGGGCTACGAGCAGTACTTC.

In this sample, this clone turned up once. V and J are TRBV15 and TRBJ1-1, with D possibly TRBD1 on 6 matching bases. CDR3 size: 12 residues. V shed 5 bases and J shed 11 bases, with 15 bases lying between them. The germline V gene has CDR1 LNHNV and CDR2 YYDKDF (reference sequence). The CDR3 region has the DNA TGTGCCACCAGCTCCGACAGGTTTCAGGCTTTCTTT. Amino acids: CATSSDRFQAFF.

V gene TRBV3-1 (or the pseudogene TRBV3-2) combines with J gene TRBJ1-2; 8 nucleotides line up with TRBD1. The germline V gene has CDR1 LGHDT and CDR2 YNNKEL (reference sequence). The CDR3 length is 14 residues. With V trimmed by 4 bases and J by 5 bases, 6 bases remained unmatched. In DNA form, the CDR3 reads TGTGCCAGCAGCCCCGGACAGGGCTTGTATGGCTACACCTTC. Protein sequence: CASSPGQGLYGYTF.

The chain is built from TRBV5-1 and TRBJ2-3; 7 bases fit TRBD1. The CDR3 is 15 residues long. Germline V gene data show CDR1 as SGHRS and CDR2 as YFSETQ. Trimming at V came to 0 bases and at J to 7 bases, leaving 8 bases not matched to a gene. The CDR3 here is CASSLEGGPRNTQYF. The CDR3 DNA is TGCGCCAGCAGCTTGGAAGGGGGCCCTAGAAATACGCAGTATTTT.

This rearrangement joins TRBV4-3 to TRBJ1-1; TRBD1 is a possible D gene (6 bases). Trimming shortened V by 1 base and J by 1 base, and 16 bases separated the two germline ends. Looked up from germline, CDR1 is LGHNA and CDR2 is YSLEER. The CDR3 is 17 amino acids. The CDR3 protein is CASSQGGRGMGNTEAFF. The CDR3 DNA reads TGCGCCAGCAGCCAAGGGGGGCGGGGGATGGGGAACACTGAAGCTTTCTTT.

V usage is TRBV5-1 and J usage is TRBJ2-2; 7 bases line up with TRBD2. Germline CDR1 and CDR2: SGHRS and YFSETQ. V shed 4 bases, J shed 5 bases, and the junction held 5 bases outside the gene matches. This CDR3 is 14 amino acids long. The CDR3 loop reads CASSPLGGTGELFF. Here the CDR3 DNA reads TGCGCCAGCAGCCCCCTGGGGGGGACCGGGGAGCTGTTTTTT.

V and J are TRBV13 and TRBJ2-7; D possibly corresponds to TRBD1 (6 bases). V shed 4 bases and J shed 7 bases, with 11 bases lying between them. The CDR3 has 12 residues. The germline V gene has CDR1 PRHDT and CDR2 FYEKMQ (reference sequence). In DNA form, the CDR3 reads TGTGCCAGCAGCTCCACGCAGGGGGAGCAGTACTTC. It translates to CASSSTQGEQYF.

The rearrangement links TRBV3-1 (or the pseudogene TRBV3-2) to TRBJ2-1, with 7 positions matching TRBD2. Looked up from germline, CDR1 is LGHDT and CDR2 is YNNKEL (reference sequence). V trimming: 0 bases; J trimming: 3 bases; junction bases outside the gene matches: 5. CDR3 length: 16 residues. The chain's CDR3 is CASSQEPQRGYNEQFF. CDR3 nucleotides: TGTGCCAGCAGCCAAGAACCCCAGCGGGGCTACAATGAGCAGTTCTTC.

Only a few counts were recorded for this clone. This rearrangement joins TRBV19 to TRBJ2-2, with 7 bases identical to TRBD1. Germline CDR1 and CDR2: LNHDA and SQIVND (reference sequence). The CDR3 has 15 residues. With 6 bases clipped from V and 0 bases from J, the junction kept 4 bases outside the gene matches. CDR3 nucleotides: TGTGCCAGTAGGCCCACAGGGGCGAACACCGGGGAGCTGTTTTTT. This encodes CASRPTGANTGELFF.

The chain uses TRBV18 and TRBJ1-4; a possible D gene is TRBD1 (6 bases). The CDR3 is 16 amino acids. The V end was cut by 2 bases, the J end by 5 bases, with 15 bases between. The germline gives CDR1 KGHSH, CDR2 LQKENI. The CDR3 protein is CASSPGLRTANEKLFF. CDR3 nucleotides: TGTGCCAGCTCACCAGGTCTCAGGACAGCAAATGAAAAACTGTTTTTT. Variable domain in full (rest from reference TRBV18 and TRBJ1-4): NAGVMQNPRHLVRRRGQEARLRCSPMKGHSHVYWYRQLPEEGLKFMVYLQKENIIDESGMPKERFSAEFPKEGPSILRIQQVVRGDSAAYFCASSPGLRTANEKLFFGSGTQLSVL.

CDR3 in amino acids: CASSQVAAGGWNEQYF. The CDR3 nucleotides are TGTGCCAGCAGCCAAGTTGCGGCAGGGGGATGGAACGAGCAGTACTTC. The V call is TRBV4-2, the J call TRBJ2-7; 7 bases align to TRBD1. This CDR3 contains 16 residues. V was pared by 1 base and J by 5 bases, with 11 bases of the junction left unmatched. Germline V CDR1 and CDR2: LGHNA, YNFKEQ.

This clone was observed once. The gene calls are TRBV28 and TRBJ1-1; 9 bases fit TRBD1. CDR3 length equals 16 residues. The V gene end was trimmed by 6 bases and the J gene end by 4 bases; junction bases not matched to a gene: 12. CDR1 and CDR2 (germline): MDHEN, SYDVKM. CDR3 loop: CASSPNSGTGRTEAFF. The CDR3, as DNA: TGTGCCAGCAGCCCAAATTCCGGGACAGGGCGCACTGAAGCTTTCTTT. The full variable domain, rest sourced from reference TRBV28 and TRBJ1-1, is DVKVTQSSRYLVKRTGEKVFLECVQDMDHENMFWYRQDPGLGLRLIYFSYDVKMKEKGDIPEGYSVSREKKERFSLILESASTNQTSMYLCASSPNSGTGRTEAFFGQGTRLTVV.

This clone was found once. This sequence joins TRBV18 and TRBJ1-5; unclear D gene. Germline V gives CDR1 KGHSH, CDR2 LQKENI. The ends were cut back, 3 bases at V and 0 bases at J, with 9 bases in the middle. The CDR3 runs 15 residues. The CDR3 DNA reads as TGTGCCAGCTCACCCACAGTTAATAGCAATCAGCCCCAGCATTTT. Its protein is CASSPTVNSNQPQHF.

This clone was detected a few times. The V gene is TRBV7-9, the J gene TRBJ1-2, with D perhaps matching TRBD1 (6 bases). Trimming left V 3 bases short and J 8 bases short, with 22 bases between. Germline loops: CDR1 SEHNR, CDR2 FQNEAQ (reference sequence). CDR3 length equals 16 residues. As DNA, the CDR3 is TGTGCCAGCAGCTTTGCCCGCGAGATTGTAGGACAGGGCTACACCTTC. It codes for CASSFAREIVGQGYTF.

The table lists this clone with a few counts. This chain connects TRBV6-6 to TRBJ1-6; 8 nucleotides match TRBD1. V dropped 4 bases and J dropped 6; count of bases not matched to a gene: 5. The CDR3 runs 15 residues. Germline V CDR1 and CDR2: MNHNY, SVGAGI (reference sequence). Here the CDR3 reads CASSFQGAGNSPLHF. The CDR3 nucleotides read TGTGCCAGCAGTTTCCAGGGGGCGGGTAATTCACCCCTCCACTTT.

The chain carries TRBV24-1 and TRBJ2-5; TRBD2 agrees at 8 bases. Germline V gene sequence: CDR1 KGHDR, CDR2 SFDVKD. J lost 2 bases, V lost 3 bases, and 4 bases had no gene match. The CDR3 has 15 residues. CDR3 in DNA: TGTGCCACCAGTGATAGGCGGGGGGATCAAGAGACCCAGTACTTC. The encoded protein is CATSDRRGDQETQYF.

CDR3 sequence (DNA): TGTGCCTGGAAGGAGCCCCATACGCAGTATTTT. Translation gives CAWKEPHTQYF. The chain joins TRBV30 to TRBJ2-3, with D unclear. V dropped 4 bases and J dropped 7 bases, with 9 bases sitting between them. The CDR3 runs 11 residues. Germline V gene lookup returns CDR1 GTSNPN and CDR2 SVGIG (reference sequence).

Note on this clone: The same CDR3 also results from other DNA sequences found in this sample. The V gene is TRBV30, the J gene TRBJ2-6; tentatively, D is TRBD2 (6 bases). The CDR3 loop spans 15 amino acids. Germline values: CDR1 GTSNPN, CDR2 SVGIG (reference sequence). V gave up 0 bases and J gave up 2 bases, with 8 bases separating them. The chain's CDR3 is CAWSVGGAGANVLTF. The CDR3 DNA follows: TGTGCCTGGAGTGTAGGAGGGGCTGGGGCCAACGTCCTGACTTTC.

The chain carries TRBV6-5 and TRBJ2-3; D unclear. Trimming pared 0 bases from V and 4 bases from J, leaving 8 bases between. The germline V gene encodes CDR1 MNHEY and CDR2 SVGAGI. There are 14 residues in the CDR3. The DNA of the CDR3 is TGTGCCAGCAGTTACTCTCAGCGCGCAGATACGCAGTATTTT. Encoded protein: CASSYSQRADTQYF.

The gene calls are TRBV18 and TRBJ1-6, with a tentative D call TRBD1 (5 bases). Trimming removed 6 bases at V and 7 bases at J, with 16 bases between. CDR1 is KGHSH and CDR2 is LQKENI in the germline V gene. The CDR3 has 15 residues. This chain's CDR3 is CASSPAGLRNSPLHF. The CDR3, as DNA: TGTGCCAGCTCGCCCGCGGGACTTCGGAATTCACCCCTCCACTTT.

The rearrangement joins TRBV19 to TRBJ2-5, with D possibly matching TRBD2 (6 bases). This CDR3 contains 14 residues. Per germline, CDR1 LNHDA and CDR2 SQIVND (reference sequence). The V gene lost 7 bases and the J gene lost 4 bases, with 16 bases spanning the gap. The CDR3 here is CASTEGSGVETQYF. The CDR3 nucleotides read TGTGCCAGTACCGAAGGGTCGGGAGTAGAGACCCAGTACTTC.

The chain combines TRBV27 with TRBJ1-3; the match to TRBD1 covers 7 bases. This CDR3 spans 15 amino acids. Germline values: CDR1 MNHEY, CDR2 SMNVEV (reference sequence). J gave up 0 bases and V 2 bases, and 1 base lay outside the gene matches. The CDR3: CASSLRGPSGNTIYF. CDR3 DNA: TGTGCCAGCAGTTTAAGGGGGCCCTCTGGAAACACCATATATTTT.

This clone was observed a handful of times. This chain connects TRBV2 to TRBJ2-1, with D maybe TRBD1 (5 bases). Germline CDR1 and CDR2: SNHLY and FYNNEI. This CDR3 comprises 15 residues. Trimming removed 5 bases at V and 0 bases at J, with 11 bases between. Here the CDR3 reads CASSPGFGSYNEQFF. The CDR3 coding sequence is TGTGCCAGCAGTCCAGGGTTTGGCTCCTACAATGAGCAGTTCTTC.

The rearrangement links TRBV4-3 to TRBJ1-5; 7 bases line up with TRBD1. The CDR3 is 20 amino acids. J lost 2 bases, V lost 1 base, and 17 bases had no gene match. Germline V gene lookup returns CDR1 LGHNA and CDR2 YSLEER. Written as DNA, the CDR3 is TGCGCCAGCAGCCAAGGTTTCCGGGACAGAGCATCGGAGGGCAATCAGCCCCAGCATTTT. It translates to CASSQGFRDRASEGNQPQHF.

This chain connects TRBV5-1 to TRBJ2-7, with 7 bases aligning to TRBD2. J was trimmed by 4 bases and V by 3 bases; bases with no gene match: 10. Germline CDR1 SGHRS, CDR2 YFSETQ. This CDR3 is built from 15 residues. The CDR3 region has the DNA TGCGCCAGCAGCTCCGCGGCTAGCGGAGGGTACGAGCAGTACTTC. Protein sequence: CASSSAASGGYEQYF.

V usage is TRBV7-6 and J usage is TRBJ2-2; 7 nucleotides match TRBD2. J gave up 3 bases and V 5 bases, and 6 bases lay outside the gene matches. Germline loops: CDR1 SGHVS, CDR2 FNYEAQ. The CDR3 contains 15 residues. The CDR3 coding sequence is TGTGCCAGCAGCCCCCCAGCGGGACACACCGGGGAGCTGTTTTTT. Its protein is CASSPPAGHTGELFF.

The rearrangement joins TRBV12-3 or TRBV12-4 to TRBJ2-3, with D uncertain. This CDR3 is built from 13 residues. V was trimmed by 8 bases and J by 6 bases, leaving 15 bases between them. CDR3 sequence reads: CASRSLASDTQYF. CDR3 bases: TGTGCCAGCCGAAGTTTAGCATCCGATACGCAGTATTTT.